This TCR beta chain emerged from a study of blood T cell repertoires in COVID-19. About the study: Samples taken during acute and convalescent COVID-19 were collected in the United States, Italy and Spain.

Authors' analysis steps: Nucleated cell counts were estimated from reference gene primer amplification. TCRdb's table, derived via immunoSEQ multiplex PCR, lists solely in-frame clones and lacks some. V and J calls and clone size are copied from that table; D and trimming were computed from the DNA. The data hold roughly 220,000 clones, with about 86% observed a single time. The clonotype originates from a woman aged 25-40 years who had recovered from COVID-19. Sequenced: peripheral blood.

CDR3 residues: CASSGQGNYEQYF. Here the CDR3 DNA reads TGTGCCAGCAGCGGACAGGGAAACTACGAGCAGTACTTC. J is TRBJ2-7 and V is TRBV28, with TRBD1 matching 8 bases. V was pared by 6 bases and J by 3 bases, with 4 bases of the junction left unmatched. This CDR3 region has 13 residues. CDR1 MDHEN and CDR2 SYDVKM come from the germline V gene.